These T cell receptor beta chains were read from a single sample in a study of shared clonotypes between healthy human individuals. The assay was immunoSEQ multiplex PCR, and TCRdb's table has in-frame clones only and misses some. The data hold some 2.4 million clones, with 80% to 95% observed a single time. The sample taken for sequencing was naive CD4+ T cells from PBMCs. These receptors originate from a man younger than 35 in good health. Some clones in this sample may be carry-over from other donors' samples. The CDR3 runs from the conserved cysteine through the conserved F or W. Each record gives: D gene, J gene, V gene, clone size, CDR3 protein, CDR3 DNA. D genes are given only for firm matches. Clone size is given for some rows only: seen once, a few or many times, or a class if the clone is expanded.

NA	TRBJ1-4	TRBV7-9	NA	CASSSPQGREGEKLFF	TGTGCCAGCAGCTCCCCACAGGGAAGGGAAGGTGAAAAACTGTTTTTT
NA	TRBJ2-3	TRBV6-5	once	CASSSGVGASTDTQYF	TGTGCCAGCAGTTCCGGGGTGGGGGCTAGCACAGATACGCAGTATTTT
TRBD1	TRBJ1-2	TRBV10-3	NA	CAISATWTGRYGYTF	TGTGCCATCAGTGCCACCTGGACAGGGAGATATGGCTACACCTTC
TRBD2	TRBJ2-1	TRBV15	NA	CATSGRTSGSYNEQFF	TGTGCCACCAGCGGTCGGACTAGCGGGAGCTACAATGAGCAGTTCTTC
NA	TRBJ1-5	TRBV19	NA	CASSTPGLSSNQPQHF	TGTGCCAGTAGTACCCCGGGACTGAGTAGCAATCAGCCCCAGCATTTT
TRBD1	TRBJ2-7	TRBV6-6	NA	CASRPLDRGPSEQYF	TGTGCCAGCAGGCCTCTCGACAGGGGGCCTTCCGAGCAGTACTTC
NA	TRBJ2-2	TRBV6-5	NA	CASTLGPTIAGELFF	TGTGCCAGCACCTTAGGACCTACGATCGCCGGGGAGCTGTTTTTT
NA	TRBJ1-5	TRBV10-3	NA	CAISSHQGSNQPQHF	TGTGCCATCAGTTCCCATCAGGGGAGCAATCAGCCCCAGCATTTT
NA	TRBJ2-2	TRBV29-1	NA	CSVVPLLDTGELFF	TGCAGCGTTGTACCCCTTTTGGACACCGGGGAGCTGTTTTTT
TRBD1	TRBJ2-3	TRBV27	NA	CASTESRQGRTDTQYF	TGTGCCAGCACCGAATCTCGACAGGGAAGGACAGATACGCAGTATTTT
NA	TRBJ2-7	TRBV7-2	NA	CASSSAINYEQYF	TGTGCCAGCAGCTCCGCCATTAACTACGAGCAGTACTTC
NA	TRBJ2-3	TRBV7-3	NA	CASSLQETDTQYF	TGTGCCAGCAGCTTACAGGAGACAGATACGCAGTATTTT
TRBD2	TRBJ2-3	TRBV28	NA	CASSQSRAGTSGRIGTDTQYF	TGTGCCAGCAGCCAAAGCCGGGCAGGGACTAGCGGGAGAATCGGCACAGATACGCAGTATTTT
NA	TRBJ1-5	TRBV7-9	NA	CASSAQGRVNQPQHF	TGTGCCAGCAGCGCCCAGGGAAGAGTCAATCAGCCCCAGCATTTT
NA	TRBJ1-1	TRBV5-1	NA	CASSFLSSGSEAFF	TGCGCCAGCAGCTTTTTATCGTCAGGGTCTGAAGCTTTCTTT
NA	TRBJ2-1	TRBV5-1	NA	CASSPEGYFNEQFF	TGCGCCAGCAGCCCGGAGGGGTACTTCAATGAGCAGTTCTTC
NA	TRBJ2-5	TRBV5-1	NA	CASSPHLQGAQETQYF	TGCGCCAGCAGCCCTCACCTACAAGGGGCTCAGGAGACCCAGTACTTC
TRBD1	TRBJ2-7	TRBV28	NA	CASSLVSGQSYEQYF	TGTGCCAGCAGTTTAGTGTCGGGACAGTCCTACGAGCAGTACTTC
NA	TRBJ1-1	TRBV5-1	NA	CASSSITGTTEAFF	TGCGCCAGCAGTTCTATCACAGGGACCACTGAAGCTTTCTTT
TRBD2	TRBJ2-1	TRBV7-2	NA	CASSLVRLAGNEQFF	TGTGCCAGCAGCTTAGTCCGACTAGCGGGCAATGAGCAGTTCTTC
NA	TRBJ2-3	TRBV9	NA	CASSVDRSTDTQYF	TGTGCCAGCAGCGTAGATCGCAGCACAGATACGCAGTATTTT
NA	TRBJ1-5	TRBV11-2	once	CASSLTGFNQPQHF	TGTGCCAGCAGCCTAACAGGGTTCAATCAGCCCCAGCATTTT
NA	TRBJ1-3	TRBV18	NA	CASSPQSAGNTIYF	TGTGCCAGCTCACCCCAGAGCGCTGGAAACACCATATATTTT
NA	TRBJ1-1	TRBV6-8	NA	CASSPSGLPTEAFF	TGTGCCAGCAGTCCCTCAGGGTTACCCACTGAAGCTTTCTTT
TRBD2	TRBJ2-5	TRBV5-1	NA	CASSLGLAGGLQETQYF	TGCGCCAGCAGCTTAGGACTAGCGGGAGGGCTGCAAGAGACCCAGTACTTC
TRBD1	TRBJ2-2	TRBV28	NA	CASSITGTANTGELFF	TGTGCCAGCAGTATTACCGGGACAGCCAACACCGGGGAGCTGTTTTTT
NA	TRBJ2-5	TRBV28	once	CASSQDSQETQYF	TGTGCCAGCAGTCAGGACAGCCAAGAGACCCAGTACTTC
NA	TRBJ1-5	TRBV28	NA	CASWWGQGVQPQHF	TGTGCCAGCTGGTGGGGGCAGGGCGTCCAGCCCCAGCATTTT
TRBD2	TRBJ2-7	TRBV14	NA	CASSQAGREGAYEQYF	TGTGCCAGCAGCCAAGCCGGGCGGGAGGGAGCCTACGAGCAGTACTTC
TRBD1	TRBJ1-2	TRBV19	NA	CASSIQGASDYGYTF	TGTGCCAGTAGTATACAGGGGGCTTCGGACTATGGCTACACCTTC
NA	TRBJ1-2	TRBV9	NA	CASSVATGNRGYTF	TGTGCCAGCAGCGTAGCCACAGGGAATCGTGGCTACACCTTC
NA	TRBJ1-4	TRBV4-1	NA	CASSQDPHGETTNEKLFF	TGCGCCAGCAGCCAAGACCCACACGGGGAGACAACTAATGAAAAACTGTTTTTT
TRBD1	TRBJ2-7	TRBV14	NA	CASRQGPGQGYEQYF	TGTGCCAGCAGGCAAGGGCCGGGACAGGGCTACGAGCAGTACTTC